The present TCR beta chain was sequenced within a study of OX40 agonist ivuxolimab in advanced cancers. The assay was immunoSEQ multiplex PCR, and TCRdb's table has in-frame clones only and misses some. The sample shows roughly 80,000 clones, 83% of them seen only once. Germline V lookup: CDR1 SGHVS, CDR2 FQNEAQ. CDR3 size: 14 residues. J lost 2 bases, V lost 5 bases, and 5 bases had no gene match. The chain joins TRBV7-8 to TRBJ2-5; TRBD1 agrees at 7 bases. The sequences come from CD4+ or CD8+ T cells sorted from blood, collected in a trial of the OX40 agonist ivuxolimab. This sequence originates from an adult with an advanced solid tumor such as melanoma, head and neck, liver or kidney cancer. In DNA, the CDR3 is TGTGCCAGCAGCCCAGACAGGGCTCAAGAGACCCAGTACTTC. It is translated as CASSPDRAQETQYF.